This is a list of T cell receptor beta chains from one sample in a study of blood T cell repertoires in COVID-19. Method: immunoSEQ multiplex PCR; TCRdb's copy keeps in-frame clones and lacks some. This table holds around 66,000 clones, roughly 86% found once. Sequenced sample: peripheral blood. These receptors originate from a man in his 60s with acute or convalescent COVID-19. Each CDR3 is given with its conserved first and last residue.

j_gene,v_gene,len,CDR3aa
TRBJ2-7,TRBV6-5,13,CASRGGAWYEQYF
TRBJ2-7,TRBV3-1/TRBV3-2,15,CASSPSGGASYEQYF
TRBJ2-2,TRBV6-5,15,CASSSPSTGSWELFF
TRBJ2-7,TRBV5-1,13,CASSLRGTVEQYF
TRBJ2-7,TRBV12-3/TRBV12-4,13,CASSLVSAYEQYF
TRBJ2-3,TRBV10-3,15,CAISWSGGNTDTQYF
TRBJ2-7,TRBV2,12,CASSEWRYEQYF
TRBJ1-5,TRBV2,13,CASRQGRGQPQHF
TRBJ1-2,TRBV20-1,11,CSAPQGSGYTF
TRBJ2-7,TRBV18,14,CASSEQGTSYEQYF
TRBJ2-3,TRBV6-2/TRBV6-3,17,CASSLDRDRGLTDTQYF
TRBJ2-7,TRBV3-1/TRBV3-2,15,CASRETSGGESEQYF
TRBJ1-4,TRBV7-9,14,CASSSTGLLEKLFF
TRBJ2-3,TRBV5-1,15,CASSLLAGGPDTQYF
TRBJ2-1,TRBV7-2,15,CASSGGTASYNEQFF
TRBJ1-2,TRBV7-9,16,CASSLVSDRPTRGYTF
TRBJ2-7,TRBV30,13,CAWSDGTGDEQYF
TRBJ1-5,TRBV21-1,18,CASSISFPPEGRSQPQHF
TRBJ1-1,TRBV18,14,CASSPPGVGTEAFF
TRBJ2-5,TRBV5-4,17,CASSFQLGLAEQETQYF
TRBJ2-7,TRBV5-6,15,CASSEGTGNSYEQYF
TRBJ2-7,TRBV27,15,CASSLTPGRGNEQYF
TRBJ1-2,TRBV6-5,14,CASSQQGGAGRYTF
TRBJ1-1,TRBV6-2/TRBV6-3,14,CASSYPLGTAGAFF
TRBJ2-5,TRBV6-2/TRBV6-3,16,CASSSASGGSGETQYF
TRBJ1-6,TRBV3-1/TRBV3-2,17,CASRLGRGRTPNSPLHF
TRBJ1-4,TRBV18,16,CASSEGQPATNEKLFF
TRBJ1-4,TRBV7-2,13,CASSPGTRERLFF
TRBJ2-3,TRBV6-1,16,CASSDPPGTKSDTQYF
TRBJ1-6,TRBV10-3,14,CAISERSNNSPLHF
TRBJ2-3,TRBV18,16,CASSASGGVSTDTQYF
TRBJ2-1,TRBV6-5,15,CASRPLTGSRNEQFF
TRBJ1-1,TRBV6-6,15,CASRPIGRGDTEAFF
TRBJ2-3,TRBV3-1/TRBV3-2,16,CASSLTSGGAGDTQYF
TRBJ2-1,TRBV5-4,15,CASPLAGARRGEQFF
TRBJ2-5,TRBV18,15,CASSLGRTTQETQYF
TRBJ1-2,TRBV5-8,11,CASSLGLDYTF
TRBJ1-1,TRBV7-6,15,CASSLTGQVNTEAFF
TRBJ1-5,TRBV11-2,12,CASSLANQPQHF
TRBJ2-1,TRBV30,14,CAWSADPPYYEQFF
TRBJ2-2,TRBV30,13,CAWTGTATGELFF
TRBJ2-1,TRBV21-1,14,CASSKGRSPCEQFF
TRBJ2-3,TRBV4-2,17,CASSQESASGGPDTQYF
TRBJ2-7,TRBV6-5,13,CASSNSGEGEQYF
TRBJ2-1,TRBV15,16,CATSRRSGGTKNEQFF
TRBJ1-2,TRBV7-2,13,CASSADRGYGYTF
TRBJ2-7,TRBV9,14,CASSAKTGKYEQYF
TRBJ2-2,TRBV15,14,CATSRQGGNGELFF
TRBJ1-3,TRBV7-2,13,CASSEGAGNTIYF
TRBJ1-1,TRBV6-5,16,CASSYGRTGLNTEAFF
TRBJ2-3,TRBV24-1,16,CATSAAGGRFTDTQYF